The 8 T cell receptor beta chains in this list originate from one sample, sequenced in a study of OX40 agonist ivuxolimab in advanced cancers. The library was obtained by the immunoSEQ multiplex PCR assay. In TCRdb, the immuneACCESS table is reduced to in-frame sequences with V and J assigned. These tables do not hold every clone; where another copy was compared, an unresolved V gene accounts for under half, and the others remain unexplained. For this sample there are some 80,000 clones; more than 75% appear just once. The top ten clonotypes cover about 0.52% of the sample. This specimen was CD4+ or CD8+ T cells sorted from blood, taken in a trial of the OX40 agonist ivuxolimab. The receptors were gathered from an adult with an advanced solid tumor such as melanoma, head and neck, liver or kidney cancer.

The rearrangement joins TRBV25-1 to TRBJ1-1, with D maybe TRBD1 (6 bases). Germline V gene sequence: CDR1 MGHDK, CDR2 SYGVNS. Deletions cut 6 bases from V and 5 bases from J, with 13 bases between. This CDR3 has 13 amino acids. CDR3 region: CASSQGRFTEAFF. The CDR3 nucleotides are TGTGCCAGCAGCCAGGGGCGCTTTACTGAAGCTTTCTTT.

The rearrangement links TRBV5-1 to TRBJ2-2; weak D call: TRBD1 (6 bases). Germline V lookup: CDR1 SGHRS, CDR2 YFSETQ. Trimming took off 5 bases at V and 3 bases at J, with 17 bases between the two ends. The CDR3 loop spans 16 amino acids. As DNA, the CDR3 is TGCGCCAGCAGTTCTAGGACAGCTGGGGACACCGGGGAGCTGTTTTTT. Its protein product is CASSSRTAGDTGELFF.

For the CDR3, the DNA is TGTGCCAGCAGCTACGGACAGCACACAGATACGCAGTATTTT. Protein sequence: CASSYGQHTDTQYF. The chain uses TRBV6-5 and TRBJ2-3, with D perhaps TRBD1 (6 bases). CDR3 length: 14 amino acids. Deletions cut 6 bases from V and 2 bases from J, with 12 bases between. CDR1 is MNHEY, CDR2 SVGAGI, per germline.

CDR3 in DNA: TGTGCCAGCAGTCGCCTAAACCGAGGGACAGAAGCTTTCTTT. It translates to CASSRLNRGTEAFF. V is TRBV27 and J is TRBJ1-1; tentative D call: TRBD1 (6 bases). V was trimmed by 5 bases and J by 8 bases, leaving 18 bases between them. Germline V gene sequence: CDR1 MNHEY, CDR2 SMNVEV (reference sequence). There are 14 residues in the CDR3.

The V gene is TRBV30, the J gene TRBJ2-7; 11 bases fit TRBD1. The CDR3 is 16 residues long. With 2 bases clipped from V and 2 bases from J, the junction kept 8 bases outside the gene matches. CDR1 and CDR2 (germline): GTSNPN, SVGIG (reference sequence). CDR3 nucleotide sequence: TGTGCCTGGAGTCCGAGGCCGGGACAGGGGGCCTACGAGCAGTACTTC. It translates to CAWSPRPGQGAYEQYF.

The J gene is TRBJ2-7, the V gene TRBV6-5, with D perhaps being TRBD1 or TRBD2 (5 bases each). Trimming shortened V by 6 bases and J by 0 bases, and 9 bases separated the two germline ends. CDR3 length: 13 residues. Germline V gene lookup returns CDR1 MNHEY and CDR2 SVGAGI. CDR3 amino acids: CASSRDGSYEQYF. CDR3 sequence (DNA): TGTGCCAGCAGCCGGGACGGCTCCTACGAGCAGTACTTC.

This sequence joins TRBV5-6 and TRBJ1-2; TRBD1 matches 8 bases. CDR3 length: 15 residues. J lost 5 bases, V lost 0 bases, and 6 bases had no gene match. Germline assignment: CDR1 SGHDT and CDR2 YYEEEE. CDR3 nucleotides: TGTGCCAGCAGCTTGGAAAGGACAGGGAGATATGGCTACACCTTC. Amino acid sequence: CASSLERTGRYGYTF.

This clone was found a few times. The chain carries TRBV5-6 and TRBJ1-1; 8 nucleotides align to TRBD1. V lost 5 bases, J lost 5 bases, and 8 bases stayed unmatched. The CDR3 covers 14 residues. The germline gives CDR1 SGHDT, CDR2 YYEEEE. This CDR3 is CASRRTGRRTEAFF. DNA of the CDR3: TGTGCCAGCAGACGGACAGGGAGAAGGACTGAAGCTTTCTTT.